This entry concerns a single TCR beta chain. Antigen specificity is unknown. This entry comes from a study of CD8 T cells in ankylosing spondylitis. Quantitative 5'-RACE was performed with molecular barcodes, and it yielded the TCR beta libraries. TCRdb processed the 5' RACE reads anew with MiXCR; each CDR3 protein has one entry. The data show around 390,000 distinct CDR3 sequences, approximately 20% seen once. The study, taken as a whole, reports: A motif in TCR beta, a set of roughly 8 highly homologous variants, appeared characteristic of ankylosing spondylitis blood. Earlier literature documents some of the motif variants in reactive arthritis synovial fluid and blood.

Trimming left V 2 bases short and J 1 base short, with 12 bases between. The CDR3 is 15 amino acids. In germline, CDR1 is SNHLY, CDR2 FYNNEI. The rearrangement uses TRBV2 and TRBJ2-7; D is tentatively TRBD1 or TRBD2 (5 bases each). This receptor was taken from a male donor with ankylosing spondylitis. Sequences were obtained from blood, either unsorted or a sorted T cell fraction (not recorded which). The CDR3: CASSEPGTQSYEQYF. The CDR3 DNA reads TGTGCCAGCAGTGAACCCGGGACCCAGTCCTACGAGCAGTACTTC.